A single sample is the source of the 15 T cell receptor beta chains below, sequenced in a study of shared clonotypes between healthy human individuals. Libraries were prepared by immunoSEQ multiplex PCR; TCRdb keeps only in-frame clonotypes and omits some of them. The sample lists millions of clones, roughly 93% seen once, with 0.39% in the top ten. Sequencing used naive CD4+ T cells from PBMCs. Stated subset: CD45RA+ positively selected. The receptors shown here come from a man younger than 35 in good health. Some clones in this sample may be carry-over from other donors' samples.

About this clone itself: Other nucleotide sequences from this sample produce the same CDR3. CDR3 bases: TGTGCCAGCTCACCACGTGGCGGTACAGATACGCAGTATTTT. Translation gives CASSPRGGTDTQYF. This sequence joins TRBV18 and TRBJ2-3; D is uncertain. The CDR3 totals 14 residues. The germline V gene encodes CDR1 KGHSH and CDR2 LQKENI. V lost 1 base and J 3 bases, leaving 8 bases between the germline ends.

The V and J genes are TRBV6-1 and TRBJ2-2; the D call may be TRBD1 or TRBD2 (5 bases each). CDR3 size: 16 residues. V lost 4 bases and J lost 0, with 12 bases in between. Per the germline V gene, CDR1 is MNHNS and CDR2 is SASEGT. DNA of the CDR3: TGTGCCAGCAGTGCAGCCGGGACCTCGAACACCGGGGAGCTGTTTTTT. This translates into CASSAAGTSNTGELFF.

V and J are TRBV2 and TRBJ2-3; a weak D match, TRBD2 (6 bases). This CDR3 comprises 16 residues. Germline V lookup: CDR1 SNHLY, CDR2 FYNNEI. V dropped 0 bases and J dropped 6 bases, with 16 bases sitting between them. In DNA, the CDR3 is TGTGCCAGCAGTGAAGCGGGCCGGGAGATAGGTGATACGCAGTATTTT. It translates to CASSEAGREIGDTQYF.

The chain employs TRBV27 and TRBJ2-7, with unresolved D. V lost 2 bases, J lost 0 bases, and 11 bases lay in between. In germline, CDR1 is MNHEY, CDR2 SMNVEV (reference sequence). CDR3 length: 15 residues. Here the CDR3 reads CASSLLGGTSYEQYF. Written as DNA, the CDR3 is TGTGCCAGCAGTTTACTTGGCGGAACCTCCTACGAGCAGTACTTC.

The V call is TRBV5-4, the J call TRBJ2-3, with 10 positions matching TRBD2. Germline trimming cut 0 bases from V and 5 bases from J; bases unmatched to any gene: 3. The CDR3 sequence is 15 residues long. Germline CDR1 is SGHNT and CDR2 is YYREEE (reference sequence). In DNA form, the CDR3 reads TGTGCCAGCAGCTTGGGGGGGACTAGCGTAGATACGCAGTATTTT. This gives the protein CASSLGGTSVDTQYF.

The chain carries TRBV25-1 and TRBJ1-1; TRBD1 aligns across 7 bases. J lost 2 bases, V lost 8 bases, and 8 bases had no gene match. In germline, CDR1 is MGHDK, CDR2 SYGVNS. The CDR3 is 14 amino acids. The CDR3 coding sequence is TGTGCCAGCGGAGACAGGGTAGGAAACACTGAAGCTTTCTTT. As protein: CASGDRVGNTEAFF.

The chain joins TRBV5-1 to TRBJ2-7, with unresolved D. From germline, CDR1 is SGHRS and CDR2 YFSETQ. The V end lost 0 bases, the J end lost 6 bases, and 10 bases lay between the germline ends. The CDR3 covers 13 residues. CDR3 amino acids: CASSLGDGLEQYF. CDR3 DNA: TGCGCCAGCAGCTTGGGAGACGGCCTCGAGCAGTACTTC. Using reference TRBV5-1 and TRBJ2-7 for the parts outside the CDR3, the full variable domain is KAGVTQTPRYLIKTRGQQVTLSCSPISGHRSVSWYQQTPGQGLQFLFEYFSETQRNKGNFPGRFSGRQFSNSRSEMNVSTLELGDSALYLCASSLGDGLEQYFGPGTRLTVT.

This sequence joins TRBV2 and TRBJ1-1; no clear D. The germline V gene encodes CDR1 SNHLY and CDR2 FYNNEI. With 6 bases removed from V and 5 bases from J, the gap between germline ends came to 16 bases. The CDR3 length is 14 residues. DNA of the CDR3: TGTGCCAGCAGGCCAAGGGAGGGAGGGACTGAAGCTTTCTTT. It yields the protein CASRPREGGTEAFF.

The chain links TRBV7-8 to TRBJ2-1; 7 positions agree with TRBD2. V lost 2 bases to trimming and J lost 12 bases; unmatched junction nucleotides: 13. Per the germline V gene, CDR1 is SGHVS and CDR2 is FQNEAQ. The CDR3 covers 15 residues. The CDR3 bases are TGTGCCAGCAGCTTATTTGGACTAGTGGGGGTGGGGCAGTTCTTC. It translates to CASSLFGLVGVGQFF.

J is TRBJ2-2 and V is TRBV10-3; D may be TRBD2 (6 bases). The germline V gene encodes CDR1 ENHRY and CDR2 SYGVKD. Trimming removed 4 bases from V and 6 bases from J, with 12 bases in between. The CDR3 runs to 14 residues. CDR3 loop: CAISAPRDSGELFF. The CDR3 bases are TGTGCCATCAGTGCACCCAGGGACTCCGGGGAGCTGTTTTTT.

The CDR3 coding sequence is TGTGCCAGCAGCTTAAGCCGGGTTGGGGAGCTGTTTTTT. Translating it yields CASSLSRVGELFF. The V and J genes are TRBV7-2 and TRBJ2-2; D uncertain. V lost 2 bases to trimming and J lost 8 bases, with 9 bases between them. Germline CDR1 is SGHTA and CDR2 is FQGNSA. The CDR3 loop spans 13 amino acids.

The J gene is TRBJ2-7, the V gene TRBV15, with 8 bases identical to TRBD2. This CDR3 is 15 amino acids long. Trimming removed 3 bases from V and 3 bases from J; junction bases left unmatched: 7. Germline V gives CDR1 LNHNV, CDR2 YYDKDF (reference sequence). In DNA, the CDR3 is TGTGCCACCAGCAGGGACCTAGCGGGCCGCTACGAGCAGTACTTC. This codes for CATSRDLAGRYEQYF. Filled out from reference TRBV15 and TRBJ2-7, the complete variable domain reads DAMVIQNPRYQVTQFGKPVTLSCSQTLNHNVMYWYQQKSSQAPKLLFHYYDKDFNNEADTPDNFQSRRPNTSFCFLDIRSPGLGDTAMYLCATSRDLAGRYEQYFGPGTRLTVT.

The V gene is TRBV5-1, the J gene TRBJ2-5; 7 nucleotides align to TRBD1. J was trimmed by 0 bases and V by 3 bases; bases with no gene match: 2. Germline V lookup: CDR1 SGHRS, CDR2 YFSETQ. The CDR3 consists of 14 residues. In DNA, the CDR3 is TGCGCCAGCAGCTCGACAGGGTACCAAGAGACCCAGTACTTC. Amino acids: CASSSTGYQETQYF.

This CDR3 is CASSFSGNQPQHF. CDR3 coding DNA: TGTGCCAGCAGCTTCTCCGGGAATCAGCCCCAGCATTTT. The rearrangement uses TRBV5-6 and TRBJ1-5, with D unresolved. The V and J ends lost 2 bases and 4 bases respectively, with 7 bases between them. There are 13 residues in the CDR3. Germline loops: CDR1 SGHDT, CDR2 YYEEEE. Supplemented by reference TRBV5-6 and TRBJ1-5, the full variable domain reads DAGVTQSPTHLIKTRGQQVTLRCSPKSGHDTVSWYQQALGQGPQFIFQYYEEEERQRGNFPDRFSGHQFPNYSSELNVNALLLGDSALYLCASSFSGNQPQHFGDGTRLSIL.

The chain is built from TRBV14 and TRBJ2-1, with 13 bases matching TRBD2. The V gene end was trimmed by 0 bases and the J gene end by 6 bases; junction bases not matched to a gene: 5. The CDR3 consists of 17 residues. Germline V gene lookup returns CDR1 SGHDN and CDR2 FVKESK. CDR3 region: CASSQDTSGRVSNEQFF. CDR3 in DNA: TGTGCCAGCAGCCAAGATACTAGCGGGAGGGTGAGCAATGAGCAGTTCTTC.